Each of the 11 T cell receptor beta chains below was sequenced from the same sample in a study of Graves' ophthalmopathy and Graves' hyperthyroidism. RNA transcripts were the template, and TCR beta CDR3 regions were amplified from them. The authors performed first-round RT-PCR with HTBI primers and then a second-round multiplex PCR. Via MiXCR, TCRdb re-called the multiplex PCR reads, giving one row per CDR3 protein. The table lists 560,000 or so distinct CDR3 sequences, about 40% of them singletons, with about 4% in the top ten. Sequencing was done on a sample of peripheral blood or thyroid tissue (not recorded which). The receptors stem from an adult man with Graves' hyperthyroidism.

CDR3 nucleotide sequence: TGTGCCAGCAGTTACTCTAGTAGCTCAGATACGCAGTATTTT. This codes for CASSYSSSSDTQYF. The rearrangement joins TRBV7-2 to TRBJ2-3; no reliable D call. The germline V gene encodes CDR1 SGHTA and CDR2 FQGNSA. Trimming shortened V by 6 bases and J by 4 bases, and 14 bases separated the two germline ends. The length of the CDR3 is 14 residues.

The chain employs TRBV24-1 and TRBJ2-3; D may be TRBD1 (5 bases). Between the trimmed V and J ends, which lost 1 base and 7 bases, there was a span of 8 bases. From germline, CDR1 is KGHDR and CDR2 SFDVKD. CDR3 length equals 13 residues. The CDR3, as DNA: TGTGCCACCAGTGATTTAGGGGTTAATACGCAGTATTTT. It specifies CATSDLGVNTQYF.

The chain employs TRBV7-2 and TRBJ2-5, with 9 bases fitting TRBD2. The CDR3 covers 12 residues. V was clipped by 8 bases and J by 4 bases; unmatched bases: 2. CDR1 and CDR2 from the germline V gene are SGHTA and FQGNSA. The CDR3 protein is CASGSGRETQYF. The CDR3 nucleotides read TGTGCCAGCGGTAGCGGGAGAGAGACCCAGTACTTC.

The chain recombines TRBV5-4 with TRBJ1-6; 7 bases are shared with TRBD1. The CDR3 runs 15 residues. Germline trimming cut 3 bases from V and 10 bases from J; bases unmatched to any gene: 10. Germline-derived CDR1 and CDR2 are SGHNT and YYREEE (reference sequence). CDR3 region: CASSSRQGVGSPLHF. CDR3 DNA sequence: TGTGCCAGCAGCTCTAGACAGGGAGTCGGATCACCCCTCCACTTT.

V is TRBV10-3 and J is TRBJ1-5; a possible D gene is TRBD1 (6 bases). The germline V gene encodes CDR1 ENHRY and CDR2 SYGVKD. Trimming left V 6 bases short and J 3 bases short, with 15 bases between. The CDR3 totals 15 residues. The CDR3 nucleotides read TGTGCCATCAGCACAGGGAGAGCGAACAATCAGCCCCAGCATTTT. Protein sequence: CAISTGRANNQPQHF.

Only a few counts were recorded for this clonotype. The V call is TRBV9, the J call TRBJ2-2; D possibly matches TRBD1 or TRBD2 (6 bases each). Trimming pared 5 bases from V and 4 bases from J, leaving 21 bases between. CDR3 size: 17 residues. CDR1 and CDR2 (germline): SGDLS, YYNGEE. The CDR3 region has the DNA TGTGCCAGCAGTCACGAAGGGGGGCGTCGCGGCACCGGGGAGCTGTTTTTT. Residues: CASSHEGGRRGTGELFF.

The CDR3 loop reads CASRAGWSYEQYF. The CDR3, as DNA: TGTGCCAGCAGGGCCGGCTGGTCCTACGAGCAGTACTTC. J is TRBJ2-7 and V is TRBV12-3 or TRBV12-4, with no clear D. Deletions cut 6 bases from V and 1 base from J, with 10 bases between. CDR3 length: 13 residues.

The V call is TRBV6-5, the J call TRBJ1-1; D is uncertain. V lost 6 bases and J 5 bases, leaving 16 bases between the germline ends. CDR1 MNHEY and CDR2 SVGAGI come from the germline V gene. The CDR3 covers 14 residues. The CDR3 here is CASRLDSGRTEAFF. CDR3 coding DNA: TGTGCCAGCAGGTTAGACTCGGGGAGGACTGAAGCTTTCTTT.

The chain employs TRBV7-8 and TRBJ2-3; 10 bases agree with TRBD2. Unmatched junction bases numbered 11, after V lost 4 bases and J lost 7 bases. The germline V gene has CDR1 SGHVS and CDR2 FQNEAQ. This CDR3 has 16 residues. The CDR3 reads CASSWGPGLALNTQYF. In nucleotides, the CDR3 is TGTGCCAGCAGCTGGGGACCGGGACTAGCGTTAAATACGCAGTATTTT.

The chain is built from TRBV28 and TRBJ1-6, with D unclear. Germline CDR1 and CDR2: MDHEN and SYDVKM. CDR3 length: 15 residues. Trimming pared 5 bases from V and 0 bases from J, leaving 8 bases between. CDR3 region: CASSPGSSYNSPLHF. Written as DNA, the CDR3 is TGTGCCAGCAGTCCCGGGAGCTCCTATAATTCACCCCTCCACTTT. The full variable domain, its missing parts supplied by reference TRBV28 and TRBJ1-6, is DVKVTQSSRYLVKRTGEKVFLECVQDMDHENMFWYRQDPGLGLRLIYFSYDVKMKEKGDIPEGYSVSREKKERFSLILESASTNQTSMYLCASSPGSSYNSPLHFGNGTRLTVT.

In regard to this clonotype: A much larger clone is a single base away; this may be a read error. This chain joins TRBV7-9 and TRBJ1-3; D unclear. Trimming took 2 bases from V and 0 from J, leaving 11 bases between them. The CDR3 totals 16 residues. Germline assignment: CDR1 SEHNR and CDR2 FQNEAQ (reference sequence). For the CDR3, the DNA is TGTGCCAGCAGCTTATGGGATAGGGTCTCTGGAAACACCATATATTTT. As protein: CASSLWDRVSGNTIYF. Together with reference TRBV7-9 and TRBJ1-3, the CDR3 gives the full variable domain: DTGVSQNPRHKITKRGQNVTFRCDPISEHNRLYWYRQTLGQGPEFLTYFQNEAQLEKSRLLSDRFSAERPKGSFSTLEIQRTEQGDSAMYLCASSLWDRVSGNTIYFGEGSWLTVV.